One T cell receptor (beta chain) is described in this entry. The target antigen is unknown. Within the sample, other DNA sequences also encode this same CDR3. The entry originates in a study of CD8+ T cells in alopecia areata. Study-level background: Each of the treated patients was given oral tofacitinib, 5 to 10 mg twice daily, for moderate-to-severe alopecia areata.

The study, taken as a whole, reports: Higher clonality and more expanded CD8+ clones appeared in lesional than normal scalp.

Extracted RNA was reverse transcribed into cDNA, the sequencing template. TCRdb's table, derived via immunoSEQ multiplex PCR, lists solely in-frame clones and lacks some. Counted here are hundreds of thousands of clones, roughly 69% occurring once; the ten biggest clones make up more than 0.95%. The source is a human donor with alopecia areata. The sample was CD4+ T cells sorted from blood, taken at week 0.

This CDR3 reads CSVGASADTQYF. CDR3 nucleotide sequence: TGCAGCGTTGGGGCCAGCGCAGATACGCAGTATTTT. The chain has TRBV29-1 and TRBJ2-3; D unresolved. CDR1 SQVTM and CDR2 ANQGSEA come from the germline V gene. The CDR3 runs 12 residues. V was pared by 4 bases and J by 4 bases, with 9 bases between.